The 25 T cell receptor beta chains below all came from one sample that was sequenced in a study of shared clonotypes between healthy human individuals. Produced via immunoSEQ multiplex PCR; TCRdb's table is partial and in-frame only. This sample has around 980,000 clones, with around 78% found just once. Source material: memory CD4+ T cells from PBMCs. Described subset: CD45RA-negative fraction. The receptors here all came from a man between 18 and 29 years old in good health. Some clones in this sample may be carry-over from other donors' samples.

This rearrangement joins TRBV19 to TRBJ1-2, with 9 bases lining up with TRBD1. The CDR3 runs to 12 residues. With 6 bases clipped from V and 5 bases from J, the junction kept 1 base outside the gene matches. Germline V gene sequence: CDR1 LNHDA, CDR2 SQIVND (reference sequence). The CDR3 is CASSGQGYGYTF. DNA for the CDR3: TGTGCCAGTAGCGGACAGGGGTATGGCTACACCTTC.

This clone was seen more than once but under ten times. The chain combines TRBV5-1 with TRBJ1-5; tentatively, D is TRBD1 (6 bases). The V gene lost 0 bases and the J gene lost 9 bases, with 13 bases spanning the gap. The CDR3 runs 14 residues. The V gene's germline CDR1 is SGHRS and CDR2 YFSETQ. The CDR3 region has the DNA TGCGCCAGCAGCTTGGAAGGGGGAGAGACGCCCCAGCATTTT. Translated: CASSLEGGETPQHF. Using reference TRBV5-1 and TRBJ1-5 for the parts outside the CDR3, the full variable domain is KAGVTQTPRYLIKTRGQQVTLSCSPISGHRSVSWYQQTPGQGLQFLFEYFSETQRNKGNFPGRFSGRQFSNSRSEMNVSTLELGDSALYLCASSLEGGETPQHFGDGTRLSIL.

This chain connects TRBV4-3 to TRBJ2-7; possible D gene TRBD1, 6 bases. V dropped 6 bases and J dropped 1 base, with 13 bases sitting between them. Germline-derived CDR1 and CDR2 are LGHNA and YSLEER. The CDR3 length is 14 residues. The CDR3 DNA reads as TGCGCCAGCAGGAAGTACAGGGAGTCCTACGAGCAGTACTTC. This gives the protein CASRKYRESYEQYF.

V and J are TRBV4-3 and TRBJ2-3; 8 nucleotides align to TRBD1. After removal of 0 bases from V and 4 bases from J, the junction contained 3 bases not matched to a gene. The length of the CDR3 is 15 residues. Germline loops: CDR1 LGHNA, CDR2 YSLEER. The CDR3 nucleotides are TGCGCCAGCAGCCAAGATAGGACAGGGCCAGATACGCAGTATTTT. Its translation: CASSQDRTGPDTQYF.

The CDR3 is CAISEFTGYSNQPQHF. In DNA, the CDR3 is TGTGCCATCAGTGAGTTTACAGGCTATAGCAATCAGCCCCAGCATTTT. The chain employs TRBV10-3 and TRBJ1-5, with a tentative D call TRBD1 (5 bases). The V gene's germline CDR1 is ENHRY and CDR2 SYGVKD. With 1 base removed from V and 0 bases from J, the gap between germline ends came to 10 bases. The CDR3 is 16 amino acids.

V gene TRBV4-2 combines with J gene TRBJ2-3; D may be TRBD1 or TRBD2 (5 bases each). This CDR3 is built from 16 residues. CDR1 is LGHNA, CDR2 YNFKEQ, per germline. Trimming left V 0 bases short and J 4 bases short, with 14 bases between. CDR3 nucleotide sequence: TGTGCCAGCAGCCAAGACCCGGGGCGCGGCGCAGATACGCAGTATTTT. Translation gives CASSQDPGRGADTQYF.

This clone occurred a few times. The chain recombines TRBV6-1 with TRBJ1-3; no definite D call. V lost 1 base and J lost 4, with 17 bases in between. Germline CDR1 is MNHNS and CDR2 is SASEGT. The CDR3 covers 17 residues. The DNA of the CDR3 is TGTGCCAGCAGTGAAGTCAGCGTAATATTGGGCGGAAACACCATATATTTT. It codes for CASSEVSVILGGNTIYF.

V gene TRBV5-7 combines with J gene TRBJ2-1, with 10 positions matching TRBD1. TRBV5-7 falls under the ORF class, with uncertain function. The CDR3 length is 15 residues. With V trimmed by 3 bases and J by 6 bases, 6 bases remained unmatched. CDR3 nucleotides: TGTGCCAGCAGCTCAGCCGGGACAGGGGCCAATGAGCAGTTCTTC. Amino acids: CASSSAGTGANEQFF.

This clone was counted only a few times. V gene TRBV7-9 combines with J gene TRBJ2-5; the D call may be TRBD1 or TRBD2 (5 bases each). V was trimmed by 4 bases and J by 5 bases, leaving 11 bases between them. From germline, CDR1 is SEHNR and CDR2 FQNEAQ (reference sequence). This CDR3 has 13 residues. CDR3 DNA: TGTGCCAGCAGCTCGTGGGACGGCGAGACCCAGTACTTC. This codes for CASSSWDGETQYF.

This clone was recorded only once. The rearrangement links TRBV6-1 to TRBJ1-4, with D maybe TRBD1 (5 bases). The CDR3 sequence is 16 residues long. The V gene lost 6 bases and the J gene lost 0 bases, with 14 bases spanning the gap. The germline CDR1 and CDR2 sequences are MNHNS and SASEGT. CDR3 nucleotides: TGTGCCAGCAGCGAACCGGGACTTGCAACTAATGAAAAACTGTTTTTT. It specifies CASSEPGLATNEKLFF.

This clone appeared once. The J gene is TRBJ1-1, the V gene TRBV5-3, with 7 positions matching TRBD1. TRBV5-3 is designated an ORF whose function remains uncertain. V shed 9 bases, J shed 4 bases, and the junction held 15 bases outside the gene matches. The CDR3 extends over 15 amino acids. The CDR3 nucleotides are TGTGCCAACACGAATCGGGACAGACCGGGCACTGAAGCTTTCTTT. Translating gives CANTNRDRPGTEAFF.

This clone was detected only a few times. V usage is TRBV7-3 and J usage is TRBJ2-1, with D possibly called TRBD1 or TRBD2 (5 bases each). V was clipped by 5 bases and J by 7 bases, with 15 bases between them. CDR1 is SGHTA and CDR2 is FQGTGA in the germline V gene. The CDR3 loop spans 14 amino acids. In nucleotides, the CDR3 is TGTGCCAGCAGCCCCTACGGAGAGGGGAATGAGCAGTTCTTC. Amino acid sequence: CASSPYGEGNEQFF.

With regard to this clone: This could be a read error, since a much larger clone is one nucleotide away. The same CDR3 is also encoded by other DNA sequences in this sample. This chain connects TRBV4-3 to TRBJ2-7, with TRBD1 matching 7 bases. CDR3 size: 14 residues. The germline CDR1 and CDR2 sequences are LGHNA and YSLEER. The V gene end was trimmed by 1 base and the J gene end by 3 bases; junction bases not matched to a gene: 3. CDR3 sequence (DNA): TGCGCCAGCAGCCAAGGGGCAGGGGGCTACGAGCAGTACTTC. This gives the protein CASSQGAGGYEQYF.

The genes are TRBV7-9 and TRBJ2-7; 10 bases line up with TRBD2. The CDR3 is 16 residues long. In germline, CDR1 is SEHNR, CDR2 FQNEAQ (reference sequence). Trimming at V came to 3 bases and at J to 2 bases, leaving 7 bases not matched to a gene. Here the CDR3 DNA reads TGTGCCAGCAGCTTTCCCAGCGGGAGGGCCACCTACGAGCAGTACTTC. It encodes CASSFPSGRATYEQYF.

A remark on this clone: A far more abundant clone sits one base away, making this likely a read error. Other DNA sequences in this specimen translate into the identical CDR3. V usage is TRBV7-3 and J usage is TRBJ2-3; D tentatively fits TRBD1 or TRBD2 (5 bases each). The V gene lost 2 bases and the J gene lost 3 bases, with 6 bases spanning the gap. This CDR3 has 13 amino acids. Per germline, CDR1 SGHTA and CDR2 FQGTGA. The CDR3 sequence: CASSLEGTDTQYF. Written as DNA, the CDR3 is TGTGCCAGCAGCTTAGAGGGGACAGATACGCAGTATTTT.

V is TRBV7-2 and J is TRBJ2-7; 12 bases fit TRBD2. Per germline, CDR1 SGHTA and CDR2 FQGNSA. Losses at the gene ends were 0 bases for V and 3 bases for J; bases not matched to a gene: 3. This CDR3 has 16 residues. CDR3 bases: TGTGCCAGCAGCTTAGCCGCTAGCGGGAGGGTCTACGAGCAGTACTTC. Protein product: CASSLAASGRVYEQYF.

This chain links TRBV7-9 with TRBJ2-5, with 8 bases matching TRBD1. Trimming at V came to 4 bases and at J to 5 bases, leaving 12 bases not matched to a gene. The CDR3 sequence is 16 residues long. CDR1 SEHNR and CDR2 FQNEAQ come from the germline V gene (reference sequence). CDR3 in DNA: TGTGCCAGCAGCTCTTGGCAGGGGGCGGTTTATGAGACCCAGTACTTC. It specifies CASSSWQGAVYETQYF.

CDR3 coding DNA: TGTGCCAGCAGTGACAGGGGATGGAGTGAAAAACTGTTTTTT. Translating gives CASSDRGWSEKLFF. V gene TRBV2 combines with J gene TRBJ1-4; D is possibly TRBD1 (6 bases). Trimming shortened V by 3 bases and J by 7 bases, and 12 bases separated the two germline ends. The CDR3 totals 14 residues. Per the germline V gene, CDR1 is SNHLY and CDR2 is FYNNEI.

The V and J genes are TRBV4-1 and TRBJ2-1; 8 nucleotides align to TRBD2. The CDR3 length is 16 residues. Per germline, CDR1 MGHRA and CDR2 YSYEKL. J was trimmed by 2 bases and V by 4 bases; bases with no gene match: 7. The CDR3 nucleotides read TGCGCCAGCAGCCCCCAGGGAGCGGGAGCCTACAATGAGCAGTTCTTC. Translation gives CASSPQGAGAYNEQFF.

This clone occurred many times. This chain connects TRBV2 to TRBJ1-1; tentatively, D is TRBD1 (6 bases). The V and J ends lost 6 bases and 0 bases respectively, with 11 bases between them. Germline lookup yields CDR1 SNHLY and CDR2 FYNNEI. The CDR3 runs 14 residues. CDR3 bases: TGTGCCAGCAGCAAGGACAGATTGAACACTGAAGCTTTCTTT. Encoded protein: CASSKDRLNTEAFF.

In nucleotides, the CDR3 is TGTGCCAGCAGCACGAGACAGGGGGCAATGGAGACCCAGTACTTC. It encodes CASSTRQGAMETQYF. This chain links TRBV9 with TRBJ2-5, with 10 bases matching TRBD1. J was trimmed by 5 bases and V by 4 bases; bases with no gene match: 8. The CDR3 spans 15 residues. Per germline, CDR1 SGDLS and CDR2 YYNGEE.

V usage is TRBV10-3 and J usage is TRBJ1-5; possibly TRBD1 for D (6 bases). In germline, CDR1 is ENHRY, CDR2 SYGVKD. CDR3 size: 15 residues. Trimming took off 3 bases at V and 7 bases at J, with 16 bases between the two ends. CDR3 sequence: CAISERVGQNQPQHF. The DNA of the CDR3 is TGTGCCATCAGTGAAAGGGTGGGACAAAACCAGCCCCAGCATTTT.

There are a few counts of this clone. The chain uses TRBV7-8 and TRBJ1-1; the D is unclear. Deletions cut 5 bases from V and 5 bases from J, with 12 bases between. CDR3 length equals 13 residues. The germline gives CDR1 SGHVS, CDR2 FQNEAQ. The CDR3 DNA is TGTGCCAGCAGCCTAAGTCGGGAAACTGAAGCTTTCTTT. This encodes CASSLSRETEAFF.

The rearrangement uses TRBV7-2 and TRBJ2-7; 7 bases line up with TRBD1. Trimming cost V 5 bases and J 6 bases; bases outside gene matches: 13. The CDR3 runs 15 residues. Per the germline V gene, CDR1 is SGHTA and CDR2 is FQGNSA. CDR3 coding DNA: TGTGCCAGCAGCCTTAAACTGGGACAGTCGTCCGAGCAGTACTTC. Amino acid sequence: CASSLKLGQSSEQYF. The full variable domain, in which reference TRBV7-2 and TRBJ2-7 provide the parts outside the CDR3, is GAGVSQSPSNKVTEKGKDVELRCDPISGHTALYWYRQSLGQGLEFLIYFQGNSAPDKSGLPSDRFSAERTGGSVSTLTIQRTQQEDSAVYLCASSLKLGQSSEQYFGPGTRLTVT.

A few counts support this clone. The rearrangement joins TRBV5-5 to TRBJ1-1; TRBD1 agrees at 7 bases. The germline gives CDR1 SGHKS, CDR2 YYEKEE (reference sequence). The junction had 4 bases not matched to a gene; V was cut back by 1 base and J by 4 bases. The CDR3 is 14 amino acids. The CDR3 bases are TGTGCCAGCAGCTTGAAGCAGGGGGGCACTGAAGCTTTCTTT. Its protein is CASSLKQGGTEAFF. The variable domain in full, with the rest retrieved from reference TRBV5-5 and TRBJ1-1, is DAGVTQSPTHLIKTRGQQVTLRCSPISGHKSVSWYQQVLGQGPQFIFQYYEKEERGRGNFPDRFSARQFPNYSSELNVNALLLGDSALYLCASSLKQGGTEAFFGQGTRLTVV.